Listed here are 24 T cell receptor beta chains from one sample, sequenced in a study of CD8+ T cells in alopecia areata. As to treatment: oral pan-JAK inhibitor, 5-10 mg twice daily. The authors extracted RNA and reverse transcribed it into cDNA as the sequencing template. The table came from immunoSEQ multiplex PCR; TCRdb's copy has only in-frame clones and leaves some out. This sample carries about 74,000 clones, 25% to 30% of them seen once, and the ten largest clones take about 16%. The material was CD8+ T cells sorted from blood, obtained at week 4, from a patient treated with tofacitinib. The source is a human donor with alopecia areata.

This chain links TRBV6-5 with TRBJ2-4; D not resolved. Germline CDR1 MNHEY, CDR2 SVGAGI. The CDR3 totals 10 residues. V lost 8 bases and J lost 6, with 5 bases in between. In nucleotides, the CDR3 is TGTGCCAGCGGGTTAAACATTCAGTACTTC. The encoded protein is CASGLNIQYF.

The sample holds many counts of this clone. The chain is built from TRBV27 and TRBJ2-5; 11 nucleotides match TRBD1. CDR1 MNHEY and CDR2 SMNVEV come from the germline V gene (reference sequence). This CDR3 region has 14 residues. V dropped 6 bases and J dropped 4; count of bases not matched to a gene: 4. The CDR3 is CASRDRGLGETQYF. The DNA of the CDR3 is TGTGCCAGCAGGGACAGGGGGCTTGGAGAGACCCAGTACTTC.

The chain joins TRBV11-2 to TRBJ2-3, with D possibly TRBD2 on 5 matching bases. CDR1 and CDR2 from the germline V gene are SGHAT and FQNNGV. The CDR3 covers 14 residues. Trimming removed 1 base from V and 3 bases from J, with 8 bases in between. The CDR3 DNA is TGTGCCAGCAGCTTAGTTGGCGGGACAGATACGCAGTATTTT. It is translated as CASSLVGGTDTQYF.

There are a few counts of this clone. The rearrangement joins TRBV7-3 to TRBJ2-7; D remains ambiguous. Germline V gives CDR1 SGHTA, CDR2 FQGTGA. The CDR3 spans 14 residues. The V end was cut by 2 bases, the J end by 2 bases, with 10 bases between. The CDR3 loop is CASSLVVGTYEQYF. The DNA of the CDR3 is TGTGCCAGCAGCTTAGTGGTGGGAACCTACGAGCAGTACTTC.

A few counts support this clone. The gene calls are TRBV29-1 and TRBJ1-1; the match to TRBD1 covers 8 bases. Germline-derived CDR1 and CDR2 are SQVTM and ANQGSEA. Losses at the gene ends were 4 bases for V and 8 bases for J; bases not matched to a gene: 3. The CDR3 loop spans 11 amino acids. CDR3 sequence reads: CSVVGDREAFF. The DNA for the CDR3 is TGCAGCGTTGTGGGGGACAGGGAAGCTTTCTTT.

The V gene is TRBV5-1, the J gene TRBJ1-1; no reliable D call. This CDR3 spans 13 amino acids. The germline gives CDR1 SGHRS, CDR2 YFSETQ. Trimming shortened V by 1 base and J by 5 bases, and 9 bases separated the two germline ends. CDR3: CASSLKGGTEAFF. CDR3 sequence (DNA): TGCGCCAGCAGCTTGAAGGGTGGAACTGAAGCTTTCTTT.

The chain combines TRBV9 with TRBJ2-5, with D perhaps TRBD2 (7 bases). Deletions cut 0 bases from V and 0 bases from J, with 15 bases between. Germline CDR1 SGDLS, CDR2 YYNGEE. This CDR3 contains 17 residues. CDR3 loop: CASSVGGLAAYQETQYF. The CDR3 nucleotides are TGTGCCAGCAGCGTAGGGGGGCTAGCGGCGTACCAAGAGACCCAGTACTTC.

This clone was counted only a few times. The CDR3 sequence is CSVEDWRERETQYF. The CDR3 DNA reads TGCAGCGTTGAAGATTGGAGGGAGCGGGAGACCCAGTACTTC. V usage is TRBV29-1 and J usage is TRBJ2-5; a weak D match, TRBD2 (6 bases). The CDR3 is 14 amino acids. The germline V gene has CDR1 SQVTM and CDR2 ANQGSEA. Trimming took 0 bases from V and 5 from J, leaving 13 bases between them.

This clone has a handful of counts. The chain carries TRBV25-1 and TRBJ1-5; TRBD1 agrees at 7 bases. The junction had 3 bases not matched to a gene; V was cut back by 3 bases and J by 7 bases. In germline, CDR1 is MGHDK, CDR2 SYGVNS. The CDR3 is made up of 13 amino acids. The CDR3 spells CASSETGRQPQHF. CDR3 DNA: TGTGCCAGCAGTGAGACAGGGAGGCAGCCCCAGCATTTT.

This clone was detected a few times. The chain employs TRBV29-1 and TRBJ1-1, with D possibly being TRBD1 (6 bases). Germline V gene sequence: CDR1 SQVTM, CDR2 ANQGSEA. Trimming took off 8 bases at V and 1 base at J, with 17 bases between the two ends. The CDR3 loop spans 14 amino acids. The CDR3 DNA sequence: TGCAGCTCTGATGGGGGCTCTCGGAACACTGAAGCTTTCTTT. Amino acid sequence: CSSDGGSRNTEAFF.

This clone was seen ten or more times. Additional DNA sequences in this sample encode the identical CDR3. V is TRBV5-1 and J is TRBJ1-1; D gene unclear. V was trimmed by 0 bases and J by 5 bases, leaving 8 bases between them. The CDR3 runs to 13 residues. CDR1 SGHRS and CDR2 YFSETQ come from the germline V gene. CDR3: CASSLGYGTEAFF. In nucleotides, the CDR3 is TGCGCCAGCAGCTTGGGCTACGGAACTGAAGCTTTCTTT.

Ten or more counts support this clone. The same CDR3 arises from other DNA sequences in this sample as well. J is TRBJ2-5 and V is TRBV4-1; possible D gene TRBD1, 6 bases. Germline V gives CDR1 MGHRA, CDR2 YSYEKL. The CDR3 length is 15 residues. V lost 0 bases and J lost 5, with 13 bases in between. The CDR3 loop reads CASSQDGGGGETQYF. In nucleotides, the CDR3 is TGCGCCAGCAGCCAAGATGGGGGCGGTGGGGAGACCCAGTACTTC.

Only a few counts were recorded for this clone. J is TRBJ2-1 and V is TRBV28, with a weak D call TRBD1 (6 bases). V shed 8 bases and J shed 14 bases, with 16 bases lying between them. The CDR3 is 11 residues long. CDR1 is MDHEN and CDR2 is SYDVKM in the germline V gene. CDR3 nucleotides: TGTGCCAGCTCGTACGGATGGGACAAGTTCTTC. It encodes CASSYGWDKFF.

This chain links TRBV4-1 with TRBJ1-2; D not certain. Looked up from germline, CDR1 is MGHRA and CDR2 is YSYEKL. V was pared by 0 bases and J by 4 bases, with 18 bases between. The CDR3 is made up of 17 amino acids. CDR3: CASSQDKLITTTYGYTF. The DNA for the CDR3 is TGCGCCAGCAGCCAAGATAAGCTAATCACCACTACCTATGGCTACACCTTC.

Concerning this clone itself: This sample includes further DNA sequences coding for the same CDR3. The chain links TRBV29-1 to TRBJ2-1; either TRBD1 or TRBD2 may fit D (5 bases each). The CDR3 consists of 13 residues. Per germline, CDR1 SQVTM and CDR2 ANQGSEA. V gave up 7 bases and J gave up 2 bases, with 12 bases separating them. CDR3 nucleotides: TGCAGCGCCTCTGGGGGAGCCTACAATGAGCAGTTCTTC. Translated: CSASGGAYNEQFF.

V and J are TRBV29-1 and TRBJ2-1, with 7 nucleotides matching TRBD1. From germline, CDR1 is SQVTM and CDR2 ANQGSEA. The CDR3 is 17 residues long. J lost 5 bases, V lost 6 bases, and 19 bases had no gene match. The CDR3 loop is CSVLLKVPQGPHNEQFF. CDR3 sequence (DNA): TGCAGCGTCCTTTTGAAGGTACCACAGGGGCCCCACAATGAGCAGTTCTTC.

V and J are TRBV2 and TRBJ2-7; D not resolved. This CDR3 is 15 amino acids long. V gave up 6 bases and J gave up 3 bases, with 18 bases separating them. Per germline, CDR1 SNHLY and CDR2 FYNNEI. Here the CDR3 DNA reads TGTGCCAGCAGCCCAACCGCCTACGGGCTCTACGAGCAGTACTTC. This encodes CASSPTAYGLYEQYF.

The chain couples TRBV4-1 to TRBJ2-7; the match to TRBD1 covers 11 bases. Germline values: CDR1 MGHRA, CDR2 YSYEKL. V shed 5 bases and J 1 base; nucleotides not matched to a gene: 7. This CDR3 has 16 residues. CDR3: CASSLNWDRGSYEQYF. The CDR3, as DNA: TGCGCCAGCAGCTTAAACTGGGACAGGGGGTCCTACGAGCAGTACTTC.

This clone appeared a few times. The rearrangement uses TRBV4-1 and TRBJ2-5; D is possibly TRBD1 (5 bases). The CDR3 sequence is 14 residues long. Germline assignment: CDR1 MGHRA and CDR2 YSYEKL. V lost 2 bases to trimming and J lost 2 bases, with 9 bases between them. CDR3 in DNA: TGCGCCAGCAGCCAACTTCAGGGACAAGAGACCCAGTACTTC. It encodes CASSQLQGQETQYF.

This clone occurred a few times. The chain joins TRBV30 to TRBJ1-1, with a weak D call TRBD1 (5 bases). This CDR3 has 13 residues. The V gene lost 2 bases and the J gene lost 2 bases, with 9 bases spanning the gap. CDR1 is GTSNPN, CDR2 SVGIG, per germline (reference sequence). The CDR3 loop is CAWSIGVNTEAFF. CDR3 DNA sequence: TGTGCCTGGAGTATAGGGGTAAACACTGAAGCTTTCTTT.

The V and J genes are TRBV11-2 and TRBJ2-1; D not certain. The germline V and J ends were trimmed by 5 bases and 7 bases, with 9 bases remaining between them. Germline loops: CDR1 SGHAT, CDR2 FQNNGV. CDR3 size: 12 residues. CDR3 amino acids: CASSQSRNEQFF. The CDR3 DNA sequence: TGTGCCAGCAGCCAAAGCCGTAATGAGCAGTTCTTC.

The rearrangement uses TRBV29-1 and TRBJ1-2; perhaps TRBD1 as D (5 bases). With 3 bases removed from V and 1 base from J, the gap between germline ends came to 15 bases. This CDR3 spans 15 amino acids. The V gene's germline CDR1 is SQVTM and CDR2 ANQGSEA. The CDR3 region has the DNA TGCAGCGTTGATCTCACGACAGAGAGTAACTATGGCTACACCTTC. This encodes CSVDLTTESNYGYTF.

This clone was seen a handful of times. The J gene is TRBJ2-7, the V gene TRBV29-1; D is uncertain. The germline gives CDR1 SQVTM, CDR2 ANQGSEA. Trimming took 7 bases from V and 0 from J, leaving 7 bases between them. The CDR3 is made up of 11 amino acids. Written as DNA, the CDR3 is TGCAGCGCCCTTATCTCCTACGAGCAGTACTTC. It is translated as CSALISYEQYF.

This rearrangement joins TRBV27 to TRBJ2-3, with TRBD1 matching over 10 bases. The V gene end was trimmed by 6 bases and the J gene end by 3 bases; junction bases not matched to a gene: 3. Germline loops: CDR1 MNHEY, CDR2 SMNVEV (reference sequence). This CDR3 is 14 amino acids long. The CDR3 region is CASRGQGWTDTQYF. CDR3 nucleotides: TGTGCCAGCAGGGGACAGGGGTGGACAGATACGCAGTATTTT.